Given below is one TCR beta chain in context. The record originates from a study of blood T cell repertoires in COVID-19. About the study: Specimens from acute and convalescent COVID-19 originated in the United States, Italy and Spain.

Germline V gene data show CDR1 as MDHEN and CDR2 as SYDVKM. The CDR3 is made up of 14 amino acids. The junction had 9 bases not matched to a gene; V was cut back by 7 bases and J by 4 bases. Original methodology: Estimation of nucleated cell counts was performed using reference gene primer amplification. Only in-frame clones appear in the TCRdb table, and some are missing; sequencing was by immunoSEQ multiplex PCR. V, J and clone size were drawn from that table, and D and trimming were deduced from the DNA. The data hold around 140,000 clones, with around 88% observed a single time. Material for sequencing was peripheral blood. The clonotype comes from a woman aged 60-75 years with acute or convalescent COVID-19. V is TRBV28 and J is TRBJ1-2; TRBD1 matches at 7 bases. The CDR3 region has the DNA TGTGCCAGCACCGAGGGGGCAGGGGTCTATGGCTACACCTTC. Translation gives CASTEGAGVYGYTF.